One sample yielded the 15 T cell receptor beta chains listed below, sequenced in a study of cytomegalovirus exposure and HLA in healthy donors. 13 Jbeta primers and 60 Vbeta primers were used for the PCR. Clones were sequenced by immunoSEQ multiplex PCR, and TCRdb holds only the in-frame ones, with some missing. The table includes under 150,000 clones, around 82% detected once. Sequenced: PBMCs. These receptor sequences come from a woman aged 35 to 49 in good health and CMV-seropositive.

The chain couples TRBV5-1 to TRBJ2-1, with TRBD2 as a possible D gene (5 bases). Trimming stripped 4 bases from V and 10 bases from J, with 12 bases between. Germline V gives CDR1 SGHRS, CDR2 YFSETQ. This CDR3 has 12 amino acids. Here the CDR3 DNA reads TGCGCCAGCAGCCCGGCTCAGCGGGAGCAGTTCTTC. Protein: CASSPAQREQFF.

This clone was counted only a few times. The junction departs from germline at one end; a sequencing error may be responsible. The J gene is TRBJ1-3, the V gene TRBV7-9; D unresolved. Germline V gives CDR1 SEHNR, CDR2 FQNEAQ (reference sequence). The CDR3 spans 16 residues. The CDR3 reads CSSRADAETRGNTIYF. The CDR3, as DNA: TGTTCCAGCAGAGCTGACGCTGAGACACGTGGAAACACCATATATTTT.

The chain combines TRBV18 with TRBJ2-5; TRBD2 might be the D (6 bases). The CDR3 spans 14 residues. The germline gives CDR1 KGHSH, CDR2 LQKENI. Trimming stripped 3 bases from V and 5 bases from J, with 13 bases between. The chain's CDR3 is CASSPVGGWETQYF. Written as DNA, the CDR3 is TGTGCCAGCTCACCGGTCGGGGGATGGGAGACCCAGTACTTC. Variable domain in full (rest from reference TRBV18 and TRBJ2-5): NAGVMQNPRHLVRRRGQEARLRCSPMKGHSHVYWYRQLPEEGLKFMVYLQKENIIDESGMPKERFSAEFPKEGPSILRIQQVVRGDSAAYFCASSPVGGWETQYFGPGTRLLVL.

The chain has TRBV28 and TRBJ1-5; possible D gene TRBD1, 6 bases. Germline V gene sequence: CDR1 MDHEN, CDR2 SYDVKM. V shed 4 bases and J shed 5 bases, with 15 bases lying between them. This CDR3 spans 15 amino acids. The CDR3 nucleotides are TGTGCCAGCAGTTCCGCCGGGACAACTGATCAGCCCCAGCATTTT. It yields the protein CASSSAGTTDQPQHF.

The chain recombines TRBV27 with TRBJ2-1, with TRBD2 as a possible D gene (6 bases). The germline CDR1 and CDR2 sequences are MNHEY and SMNVEV (reference sequence). This CDR3 is 15 amino acids long. V shed 1 base and J shed 0 bases, with 7 bases lying between them. CDR3 sequence: CASSLLGGSYNEQFF. The CDR3 coding sequence is TGTGCCAGCAGTTTATTGGGAGGCTCCTACAATGAGCAGTTCTTC.

The V and J genes are TRBV5-4 and TRBJ2-5; 7 bases agree with TRBD1. The end of the DNA aligns better with TRBJ2-7, so the J call may be wrong. The CDR3 is made up of 15 amino acids. The germline V gene encodes CDR1 SGHNT and CDR2 YYREEE (reference sequence). The CDR3, as DNA: TGTGCCAGCAGCCCCGGGACAGAGAAAGCCTACGAGCAGTACTTC. Translated, it gives CASSPGTEKAYEQYF.

The rearrangement links TRBV6-1 to TRBJ2-7, with TRBD1 matching over 7 bases. CDR3 length equals 14 residues. Germline V gives CDR1 MNHNS, CDR2 SASEGT. Trimming removed 6 bases from V and 5 bases from J; junction bases left unmatched: 10. Written as DNA, the CDR3 is TGTGCCAGCAGAGCTCCAGGGGGTCGGGACGAGCAGTACTTC. Amino acid sequence: CASRAPGGRDEQYF.

The chain has TRBV27 and TRBJ1-2; the match to TRBD1 covers 8 bases. Germline CDR1 and CDR2: MNHEY and SMNVEV (reference sequence). V was clipped by 5 bases and J by 2 bases; unmatched bases: 1. This CDR3 is built from 13 residues. The CDR3 protein is CASSRTGNYGYTF. The CDR3 nucleotides are TGTGCCAGCAGTAGGACAGGGAACTATGGCTACACCTTC.

To note about this clone: Its ends do not fully match the called genes, so a read error is possible. V gene TRBV7-9 combines with J gene TRBJ2-5; D is possibly TRBD2 (5 bases). Germline CDR1 reads SEHNR; CDR2 reads FQNEAQ (reference sequence). The length of the CDR3 is 16 residues. The CDR3 DNA is TGCGCCAGCAGCCAAGGAGGCCACATGACCCAAGAGACCCAGTACTTC. It yields the protein CASSQGGHMTQETQYF.

The chain has TRBV30 and TRBJ2-6; the D gene is possibly TRBD1 (6 bases). This CDR3 has 20 amino acids. V was shortened by 3 bases and J by 0 bases, with 24 bases between the two germline ends. Germline CDR1 GTSNPN, CDR2 SVGIG (reference sequence). CDR3 nucleotides: TGTGCCTGGAGCGGTCTAAACAGGGAATCAGGCGACTCTGGGGCCAACGTCCTGACTTTC. Translating it yields CAWSGLNRESGDSGANVLTF.

The J gene is TRBJ2-1, the V gene TRBV5-8, with 11 bases identical to TRBD2. The junction had 15 bases not matched to a gene; V was cut back by 4 bases and J by 9 bases. The germline V gene encodes CDR1 SGHTS and CDR2 YDEGEE. This CDR3 has 17 residues. The CDR3 DNA follows: TGTGCCAGCAGCCTAAAATCACTAGCGGGAGTTCAAGGTGAGCAGTTCTTC. As protein: CASSLKSLAGVQGEQFF.

The rearrangement uses TRBV5-4 and TRBJ2-3; 9 nucleotides agree with TRBD2. Looked up from germline, CDR1 is SGHNT and CDR2 is YYREEE (reference sequence). The CDR3 extends over 14 amino acids. The V and J ends lost 7 bases and 2 bases, in that order; junction bases with no gene match: 5. The CDR3 DNA reads as TGTGCCAGCCGAGCGGGAGGCGACACAGATACGCAGTATTTT. This codes for CASRAGGDTDTQYF.

The gene calls are TRBV18 and TRBJ2-5; D may be TRBD2 (6 bases). V lost 2 bases and J lost 2, with 12 bases in between. This CDR3 region has 15 residues. Germline V gene sequence: CDR1 KGHSH, CDR2 LQKENI. The DNA of the CDR3 is TGTGCCAGCTCACCAGGGGCTAGCGCACAAGAGACCCAGTACTTC. Translating it yields CASSPGASAQETQYF.

This chain joins TRBV7-2 and TRBJ2-7; TRBD2 is a possible D gene (6 bases). Germline V CDR1 and CDR2: SGHTA, FQGNSA. The CDR3 extends over 13 amino acids. Deletions cut 3 bases from V and 3 bases from J, with 9 bases between. The CDR3 coding sequence is TGTGCCAGCAGCTTCGGAGGGGTCTACGAGCAGTACTTC. As protein: CASSFGGVYEQYF.

This chain joins TRBV6-1 and TRBJ2-7, with TRBD2 as a possible D gene (6 bases). CDR1 and CDR2 (germline): MNHNS, SASEGT. Trimming removed 1 base from V and 7 bases from J, with 17 bases in between. The CDR3 extends over 15 amino acids. Written as DNA, the CDR3 is TGTGCCAGCAGTGAAGAGGCCTTAGAACGGGAGGAGCAGTACTTC. Translating it yields CASSEEALEREEQYF.